The 11 T cell receptor beta chains in this list originate from one sample, sequenced in a study of blood T cell repertoires in COVID-19. Measured with immunoSEQ multiplex PCR; TCRdb has only the in-frame clones, and not every one. Here the sample spans some 150,000 clones, roughly 81% being singletons. The material sequenced was peripheral blood. These receptor sequences come from a man aged 35-49 years with acute or convalescent COVID-19.

This chain uses TRBV11-3 with TRBJ2-2; possibly TRBD1 for D (5 bases). This CDR3 is built from 14 residues. In germline, CDR1 is SGHNT, CDR2 YENEEA. Trimming pared 4 bases from V and 0 bases from J, leaving 6 bases between. CDR3 amino acids: CASSWTPNTGELFF. In DNA, the CDR3 is TGTGCCAGCAGCTGGACACCGAACACCGGGGAGCTGTTTTTT.

This chain joins TRBV29-1 and TRBJ2-5; possible D gene TRBD1, 6 bases. V was cut by 0 bases and J by 0 bases, with 14 bases left in between. Looked up from germline, CDR1 is SQVTM and CDR2 is ANQGSEA. The CDR3 is 16 amino acids. In nucleotides, the CDR3 is TGCAGCGTTGAAGATATACCAGGGGATAACCAAGAGACCCAGTACTTC. It codes for CSVEDIPGDNQETQYF.

This sequence joins TRBV6-5 and TRBJ2-5; possible D gene TRBD1, 5 bases. Per germline, CDR1 MNHEY and CDR2 SVGAGI. Trimming took 6 bases from V and 1 from J, leaving 15 bases between them. This CDR3 contains 15 residues. The CDR3 bases are TGTGCCAGCAGCGACCCGTTACAGGTCCAAGAGACCCAGTACTTC. This sequence encodes CASSDPLQVQETQYF.

The chain employs TRBV6-5 and TRBJ1-2, with D possibly matching TRBD1 (6 bases). Trimming pared 7 bases from V and 10 bases from J, leaving 25 bases between. This CDR3 region has 15 residues. CDR1 is MNHEY and CDR2 is SVGAGI in the germline V gene. CDR3 sequence: CASTRGGTGNADYTF. Here the CDR3 DNA reads TGTGCCAGCACCAGGGGCGGTACAGGGAATGCTGACTACACCTTC.

J is TRBJ2-7 and V is TRBV4-2, with 13 bases that match TRBD2. Unmatched junction bases numbered 7, after V lost 1 base and J lost 7 bases. There are 16 residues in the CDR3. CDR1 and CDR2 from the germline V gene are LGHNA and YNFKEQ. The CDR3 region has the DNA TGTGCCAGCAGCCAAGTGGGGACTAGCGGGGCTAGAGAGCAGTACTTC. It specifies CASSQVGTSGAREQYF.

This chain joins TRBV12-3 or TRBV12-4 and TRBJ2-7; D might be TRBD1 (6 bases). The CDR3 has 12 amino acids. The germline V and J ends were trimmed by 6 bases and 3 bases, with 9 bases remaining between them. In DNA, the CDR3 is TGTGCCAGCAGACAGACAGGCTACGAGCAGTACTTC. Translating gives CASRQTGYEQYF.

The chain uses TRBV9 and TRBJ2-2; the D gene is possibly TRBD1 (5 bases). CDR1 is SGDLS and CDR2 is YYNGEE in the germline V gene. The CDR3 is made up of 15 amino acids. Trimming left V 0 bases short and J 2 bases short, with 8 bases between. This CDR3 is CASSVGQRNTGELFF. The CDR3 bases are TGTGCCAGCAGCGTAGGACAGAGAAACACCGGGGAGCTGTTTTTT.

The J gene is TRBJ1-2, the V gene TRBV6-6; D remains unclear. The CDR3 length is 13 residues. Deletions cut 10 bases from V and 7 bases from J, with 19 bases between. CDR1 is MNHNY, CDR2 SVGAGI, per germline (reference sequence). The CDR3 reads CATSVSPRGGYTF. The CDR3, as DNA: TGTGCCACCAGCGTCTCACCTCGGGGTGGCTACACCTTC.

The chain links TRBV11-3 to TRBJ2-5, with D perhaps matching TRBD1 (5 bases). Trimming stripped 3 bases from V and 5 bases from J, with 16 bases between. Germline V lookup: CDR1 SGHNT, CDR2 YENEEA. The CDR3 covers 15 residues. The CDR3 bases are TGTGCCAGCAGCTTGGCAAAGGGGCCCGCGGAGACCCAGTACTTC. It codes for CASSLAKGPAETQYF. Looking up the rest from reference TRBV11-3 and TRBJ2-5 gives the full variable domain: EAGVVQSPRYKIIEKKQPVAFWCNPISGHNTLYWYLQNLGQGPELLIRYENEEAVDDSQLPKDRFSAERLKGVDSTLKIQPAELGDSAVYLCASSLAKGPAETQYFGPGTRLLVL.

The V gene is TRBV4-1, the J gene TRBJ1-2; 7 nucleotides align to TRBD1. V was pared by 4 bases and J by 7 bases, with 9 bases of the junction left unmatched. This CDR3 is 14 amino acids long. The germline CDR1 and CDR2 sequences are MGHRA and YSYEKL. CDR3 bases: TGCGCCAGCAGCCCCCTCGACAGGGATTTTGGCTACACCTTC. Translating gives CASSPLDRDFGYTF.

The rearrangement links TRBV4-1 to TRBJ1-3, with D maybe TRBD1 (5 bases). Per germline, CDR1 MGHRA and CDR2 YSYEKL. V was pared by 0 bases and J by 2 bases, with 8 bases between. CDR3 length equals 15 residues. This chain's CDR3 is CASSQELRAGNTIYF. The CDR3 bases are TGCGCCAGCAGCCAAGAGCTCAGGGCTGGAAACACCATATATTTT.